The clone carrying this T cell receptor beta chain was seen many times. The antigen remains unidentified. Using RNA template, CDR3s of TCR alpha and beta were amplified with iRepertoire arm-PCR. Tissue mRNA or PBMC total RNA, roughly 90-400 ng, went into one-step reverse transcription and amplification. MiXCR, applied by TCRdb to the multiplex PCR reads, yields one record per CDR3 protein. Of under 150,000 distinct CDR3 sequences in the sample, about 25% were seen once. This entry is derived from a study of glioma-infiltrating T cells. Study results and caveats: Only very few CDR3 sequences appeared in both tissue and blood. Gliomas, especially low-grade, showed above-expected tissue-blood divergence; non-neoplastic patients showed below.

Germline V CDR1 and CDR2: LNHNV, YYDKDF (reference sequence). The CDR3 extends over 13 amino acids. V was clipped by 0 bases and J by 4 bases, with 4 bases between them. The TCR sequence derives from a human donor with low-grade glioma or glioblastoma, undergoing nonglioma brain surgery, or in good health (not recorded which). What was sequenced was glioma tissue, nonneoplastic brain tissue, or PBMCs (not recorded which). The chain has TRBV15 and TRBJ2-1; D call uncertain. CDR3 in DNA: TGTGCCACCAGCAGAGAGATTTACAATGAGCAGTTCTTC. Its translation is CATSREIYNEQFF.